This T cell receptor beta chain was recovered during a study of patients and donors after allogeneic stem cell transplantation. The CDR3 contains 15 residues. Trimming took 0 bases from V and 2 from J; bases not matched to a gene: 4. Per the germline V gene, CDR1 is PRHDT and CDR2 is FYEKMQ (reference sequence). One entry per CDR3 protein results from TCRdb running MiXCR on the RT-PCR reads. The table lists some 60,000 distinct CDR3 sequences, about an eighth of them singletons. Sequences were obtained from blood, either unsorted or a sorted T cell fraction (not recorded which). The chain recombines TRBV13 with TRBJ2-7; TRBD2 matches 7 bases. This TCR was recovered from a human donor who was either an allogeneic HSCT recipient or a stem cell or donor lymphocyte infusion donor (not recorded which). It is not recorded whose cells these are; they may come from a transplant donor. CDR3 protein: CASSLGASGPYEQYF. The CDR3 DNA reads TGTGCCAGCAGCTTAGGGGCTAGCGGACCCTACGAGCAGTACTTC.